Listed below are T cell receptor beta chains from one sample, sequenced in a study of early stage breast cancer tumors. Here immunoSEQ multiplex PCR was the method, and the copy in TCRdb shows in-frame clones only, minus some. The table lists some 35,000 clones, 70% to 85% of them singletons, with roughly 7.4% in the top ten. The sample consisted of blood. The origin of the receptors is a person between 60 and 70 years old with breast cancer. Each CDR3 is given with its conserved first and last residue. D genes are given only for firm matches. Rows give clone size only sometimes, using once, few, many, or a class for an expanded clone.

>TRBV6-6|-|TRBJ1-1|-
TGTGCCACCCGGTTCGGGGTGAACACTGAAGCTTTCTTT
CATRFGVNTEAFF
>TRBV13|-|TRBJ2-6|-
TGTGCCAGCAGCTCCCGTAAATCTGGGGCCAACGTCCTGACTTTC
CASSSRKSGANVLTF
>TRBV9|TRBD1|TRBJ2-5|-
TGTGCCAGCAGCTCAAGGGACAGAACCCAAGAGACCCAGTACTTC
CASSSRDRTQETQYF
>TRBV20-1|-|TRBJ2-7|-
TGCAGTGCTAGGGAATTAGAGCAGTACTTC
CSARELEQYF
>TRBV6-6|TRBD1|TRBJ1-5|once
TGTGCCAGCAGTTACGAGACAGGGGGCAATCAGCCCCAGCATTTT
CASSYETGGNQPQHF
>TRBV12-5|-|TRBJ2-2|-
TGTGCTAGTGGTTTGGTCACCGTTTCCACCGGGGAGCTGTTTTTT
CASGLVTVSTGELFF
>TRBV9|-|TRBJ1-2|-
TGTGCCAGCAGCGTGGCAGCTAACTATGGCTACACCTTC
CASSVAANYGYTF
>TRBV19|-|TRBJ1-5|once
TGTGCCAGTAGTATTGGAGGGGGAATCGGCAATCAGCCCCAGCATTTT
CASSIGGGIGNQPQHF
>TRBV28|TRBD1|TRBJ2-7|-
TGTGCCAGCAGTCCCCGGACAGGGTGGGGCGAGCAGTACTTC
CASSPRTGWGEQYF
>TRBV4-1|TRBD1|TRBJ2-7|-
TGCGCCAGCAGCCAAGATTTTGGAGGACAGGGTGACGAGCAGTACTTC
CASSQDFGGQGDEQYF
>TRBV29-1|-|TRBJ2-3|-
TGCAGCGTCGTTCCCTCCCCCATACCCACAGATACGCAGTATTTT
CSVVPSPIPTDTQYF
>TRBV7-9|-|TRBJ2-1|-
TGTGCCAGCAGCACGGACTCCCACAATGAGCAGTTCTTC
CASSTDSHNEQFF
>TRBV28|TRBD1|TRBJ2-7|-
TGTGCCAGCAGTTTAGAGGGGGCTCTAGGGTACGAGCAGTACTTC
CASSLEGALGYEQYF
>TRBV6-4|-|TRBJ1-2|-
TGTGCCAGCCGTCCCCAGGTGGGGTACTATGGCTACACCTTC
CASRPQVGYYGYTF
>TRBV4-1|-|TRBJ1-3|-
TGCGCCAGCAGCCTTTATACGATATCTGGAAACACCATATATTTT
CASSLYTISGNTIYF
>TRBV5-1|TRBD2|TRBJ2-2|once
TGCGCCAGCGGTCGACTAGCGGGAGGGGTCGGGGAGCTGTTTTTT
CASGRLAGGVGELFF
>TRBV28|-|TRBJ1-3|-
TGTGCCAGCAGGCTCGACAGGAGCTCTGGAAACACCATATATTTT
CASRLDRSSGNTIYF
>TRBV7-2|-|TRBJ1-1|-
TGTGCCAGCAGCTTATATGGGAACACTGAAGCTTTCTTT
CASSLYGNTEAFF
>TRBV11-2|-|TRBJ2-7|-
TGTGCCAGCAGCCTTCCTGGAGGAGGGGGGTCATCAGGCGAGCAGTACTTC
CASSLPGGGGSSGEQYF
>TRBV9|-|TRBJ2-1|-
TGTGCCAGCAGCGGACCGGAGCGCTCCTACAATGAGCAGTTCTTC
CASSGPERSYNEQFF
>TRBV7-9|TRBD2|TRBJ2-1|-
TGTGCCAGCAGCTTAGGTTGGCTAGCGGGGGCTGAGCAGTTCTTC
CASSLGWLAGAEQFF
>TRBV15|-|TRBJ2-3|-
TGTGCCACCAGCCAGGGTCCCCCAGATACGCAGTATTTT
CATSQGPPDTQYF
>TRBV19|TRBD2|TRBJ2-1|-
TGTGCCAGTAGTATACGGGGGGGCACATACAATGAGCAGTTCTTC
CASSIRGGTYNEQFF
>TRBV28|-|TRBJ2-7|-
TGTGCCAGCAGTTTCTTCGGAGGCCAGCCCTACGAGCAGTACTTC
CASSFFGGQPYEQYF
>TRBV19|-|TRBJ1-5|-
TGTGCCAGTAGGCGCGAAAGCTTGGGCAATCAGCCCCAGCATTTT
CASRRESLGNQPQHF
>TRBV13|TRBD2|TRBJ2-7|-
TGTGCCAGCAACCGTTGGCTAGCGGGACTCGTGGAGCAGTACTTC
CASNRWLAGLVEQYF
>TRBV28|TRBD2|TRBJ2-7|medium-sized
TGTGCCAGCAGTGGGTTTTGGGAGGGCCTGTACGAGCAGTACTTC
CASSGFWEGLYEQYF
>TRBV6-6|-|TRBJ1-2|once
TGTGCCAGCAGCTCCAGCGGGCCCGGCACGAAAAGCACCTTC
CASSSSGPGTKSTF